The 18 T cell receptor beta chains reported below all come from one sample, sequenced in a study of shared clonotypes between healthy human individuals. Naive CD8 cells lacked CD45RO and underwent positive selection for CCR7, leaving out terminally differentiated effector memory CD45RA+ cells. Sequencing used immunoSEQ multiplex PCR; TCRdb keeps in-frame clones, though not all of them. The repertoire includes around 1.9 million clones, about 93% of them detected once, and around 1.7% sits in the top ten. Sequencing was performed on naive CD8+ T cells from PBMCs. Receptor source: a man aged 18 to 35 in good health. Some clones in this sample may be carry-over from other donors' samples.

The chain joins TRBV6-5 to TRBJ1-2, with D possibly matching TRBD1 (5 bases). The CDR3 runs to 14 residues. The V gene lost 4 bases and the J gene lost 8 bases, with 17 bases spanning the gap. Germline V gene lookup returns CDR1 MNHEY and CDR2 SVGAGI. The CDR3 DNA follows: TGTGCCAGCAGTTCTCCCAGGGCGGGGGACGGCTACACCTTC. Translated, it gives CASSSPRAGDGYTF.

V usage is TRBV7-6 and J usage is TRBJ2-1; TRBD2 agrees at 8 bases. The germline gives CDR1 SGHVS, CDR2 FNYEAQ. The trim removed 2 bases at V and 1 base at J, leaving 4 bases unmatched. This CDR3 comprises 16 residues. CDR3 coding DNA: TGTGCCAGCAGCTTAAAAAGCGGGGGTTCCTACAATGAGCAGTTCTTC. Translation gives CASSLKSGGSYNEQFF.

V gene TRBV28 combines with J gene TRBJ2-3; D ambiguous. The ends were cut back, 6 bases at V and 0 bases at J, with 13 bases in the middle. The CDR3 loop spans 15 amino acids. Germline CDR1 and CDR2: MDHEN and SYDVKM. This chain's CDR3 is CASRLVPASTDTQYF. The CDR3 bases are TGTGCCAGCAGACTGGTGCCAGCTAGCACAGATACGCAGTATTTT.

This chain joins TRBV5-1 and TRBJ2-1; TRBD2 agrees at 9 bases. CDR1 is SGHRS, CDR2 YFSETQ, per germline. The CDR3 totals 15 residues. Trimming removed 3 bases from V and 3 bases from J; junction bases left unmatched: 4. The CDR3 DNA follows: TGCGCCAGCAGCTCAGCGGGAGGATTCTACAATGAGCAGTTCTTC. Its protein is CASSSAGGFYNEQFF.

The chain is built from TRBV25-1 and TRBJ2-5; D might be TRBD1 (7 bases). Trimming removed 4 bases at V and 4 bases at J, with 19 bases between. The CDR3 length is 16 residues. Germline V lookup: CDR1 MGHDK, CDR2 SYGVNS. The CDR3 DNA is TGTGCCAGCAGTGTTGGACAGGAGGGGTTGGGAGAGACCCAGTACTTC. It codes for CASSVGQEGLGETQYF.

This clone was counted between two and nine times. The chain recombines TRBV28 with TRBJ1-5, with TRBD1 as a possible D gene (6 bases). V lost 1 base, J lost 7 bases, and 17 bases lay in between. The CDR3 sequence is 16 residues long. Looked up from germline, CDR1 is MDHEN and CDR2 is SYDVKM. CDR3 amino acids: CASSLYGQTRGQPQHF. The CDR3, as DNA: TGTGCCAGCAGTTTATATGGTCAGACTAGGGGGCAGCCCCAGCATTTT.

The sample holds one count of this clone. This chain connects TRBV5-1 to TRBJ2-5; D is possibly TRBD1 (5 bases). The tail of the sequence fits TRBJ2-7 better, so the J call may be wrong. There are 12 residues in the CDR3. Germline V CDR1 and CDR2: SGHRS, YFSETQ. CDR3: CASSLAGLEQYF. CDR3 nucleotides: TGCGCCAGCAGCCTGGCAGGGCTCGAGCAGTACTTC.

In its sample, this clone was seen once. The chain employs TRBV10-2 and TRBJ2-1; the match to TRBD2 covers 9 bases. This CDR3 comprises 17 residues. V was clipped by 2 bases and J by 0 bases; unmatched bases: 5. Per germline, CDR1 WSHSY and CDR2 SAAADI. The CDR3 DNA reads TGCGCCAGCAGTGAGACTAGCGGGCCTAGCTCCTACAATGAGCAGTTCTTC. Translated, it gives CASSETSGPSSYNEQFF.

The genes are TRBV28 and TRBJ2-3; D perhaps matches TRBD1 (5 bases). This CDR3 region has 14 residues. Trimming removed 3 bases from V and 6 bases from J, with 13 bases in between. Germline V gene lookup returns CDR1 MDHEN and CDR2 SYDVKM. The CDR3, as DNA: TGTGCCAGCAGTTTGGGCTGGACATTCGATACGCAGTATTTT. This codes for CASSLGWTFDTQYF.

This chain joins TRBV28 and TRBJ1-2; 7 bases are a match to TRBD1. The CDR3 has 10 amino acids. J lost 14 bases, V lost 10 bases, and 10 bases had no gene match. Germline CDR1 MDHEN, CDR2 SYDVKM. The CDR3, as DNA: TGTGCCACGGGGAAGGGGGCCCTTACCTTC. It is translated as CATGKGALTF.

The genes are TRBV4-3 and TRBJ2-3; no clear D. The length of the CDR3 is 15 residues. From germline, CDR1 is LGHNA and CDR2 YSLEER. Trimming removed 0 bases at V and 5 bases at J, with 12 bases between. In DNA form, the CDR3 reads TGCGCCAGCAGCCAAGATTCCAGAAGAGGAGATACGCAGTATTTT. Amino acids: CASSQDSRRGDTQYF.

V usage is TRBV13 and J usage is TRBJ2-7; D gene ambiguous. CDR3 length: 14 amino acids. Trimming cost V 10 bases and J 3 bases, with 19 bases left between them. Germline values: CDR1 PRHDT, CDR2 FYEKMQ (reference sequence). Written as DNA, the CDR3 is TGTGCCACCTGTTGTTTAGCACCTGACTACGAGCAGTACTTC. This translates into CATCCLAPDYEQYF.

The V call is TRBV28, the J call TRBJ2-5; either TRBD1 or TRBD2 may supply D (5 bases each). The ends were cut back, 5 bases at V and 0 bases at J, with 19 bases in the middle. This CDR3 comprises 17 residues. CDR1 and CDR2 (germline): MDHEN, SYDVKM. CDR3: CASSLIQGPRYQETQYF. CDR3 sequence (DNA): TGTGCCAGCAGTCTAATCCAGGGACCCAGGTACCAAGAGACCCAGTACTTC.

The chain links TRBV6-5 to TRBJ1-5; 11 positions agree with TRBD1. Germline CDR1 MNHEY, CDR2 SVGAGI. This CDR3 has 15 amino acids. V trimming: 6 bases; J trimming: 4 bases; junction bases outside the gene matches: 5. The CDR3 DNA is TGTGCCAGCAGACACGGACAGGGGGCGAATCAGCCCCAGCATTTT. As protein: CASRHGQGANQPQHF.

The rearrangement links TRBV27 to TRBJ2-2, with TRBD2 matching over 7 bases. Germline V lookup: CDR1 MNHEY, CDR2 SMNVEV (reference sequence). This CDR3 comprises 14 residues. J lost 6 bases, V lost 2 bases, and 3 bases had no gene match. CDR3 DNA sequence: TGTGCCAGCAGTTTACGAGCGGGACCCGGGGAGCTGTTTTTT. As protein: CASSLRAGPGELFF.

The gene calls are TRBV9 and TRBJ2-2; 9 nucleotides line up with TRBD1. Trimming cost V 9 bases and J 6 bases; bases outside gene matches: 12. The length of the CDR3 is 15 residues. Germline loops: CDR1 SGDLS, CDR2 YYNGEE. The CDR3: CATTPTGGSPGELFF. CDR3 sequence (DNA): TGTGCCACCACACCTACAGGGGGCAGTCCCGGGGAGCTGTTTTTT.

The rearrangement uses TRBV4-2 and TRBJ1-1; no reliable D call. The germline CDR1 and CDR2 sequences are LGHNA and YNFKEQ. CDR3 length equals 16 residues. V lost 3 bases to trimming and J lost 1 base, with 15 bases between them. CDR3 bases: TGTGCCAGCAGCCAGGACTGGGAGGGAACGAACACTGAAGCTTTCTTT. Translated, it gives CASSQDWEGTNTEAFF.

The chain has TRBV9 and TRBJ1-2; no definite D call. CDR3 length: 14 residues. The germline V gene encodes CDR1 SGDLS and CDR2 YYNGEE. Between the trimmed V and J ends, which lost 3 bases and 5 bases, there was a span of 14 bases. CDR3 sequence reads: CASSGRANEYGYTF. The DNA of the CDR3 is TGTGCCAGCAGCGGGCGGGCGAATGAATATGGCTACACCTTC.